The following is a TCR beta chain sequence with its context. These data belong to a study of graft-versus-host responses after intestinal transplantation. Repertoires were generated with immunoSEQ multiplex PCR, while TCRdb's copy carries only in-frame clones and drops some. The sample gives under 20,000 clones, about 34% of which show up once; about 3.5% is in the top ten. V shed 2 bases and J shed 3 bases, with 8 bases lying between them. Germline CDR1 SEHNR, CDR2 FQNEAQ (reference sequence). The CDR3 loop spans 13 amino acids. The genes are TRBV7-9 and TRBJ2-7; D unclear. This clonotype originated in a human patient who received an intestinal transplant. Sequences were derived from alloreactive CD4+ T cells from a mixed lymphocyte reaction culture, sampled before intestinal transplant. Subset: CFSE-low proliferating T cells sorted from roughly six-day pre-transplant mixed lymphocyte reaction (GvH or HvG direction). The CDR3 loop is CASSLSHSYEQYF. The CDR3 DNA reads TGTGCCAGCAGCTTATCTCACAGCTACGAGCAGTACTTC.